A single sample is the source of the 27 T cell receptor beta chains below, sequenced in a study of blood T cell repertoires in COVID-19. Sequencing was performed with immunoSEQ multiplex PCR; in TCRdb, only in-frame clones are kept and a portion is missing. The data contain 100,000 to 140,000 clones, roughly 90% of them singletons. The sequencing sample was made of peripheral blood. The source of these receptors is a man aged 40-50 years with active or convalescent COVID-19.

Here the CDR3 reads CASSLSDSEAFF. The CDR3 DNA sequence: TGTGCCAGCAGCCTAAGTGACAGTGAAGCTTTCTTT. This chain connects TRBV7-9 to TRBJ1-1, with a weak D call TRBD1 (5 bases). The CDR3 loop spans 12 amino acids. V was pared by 5 bases and J by 7 bases, with 11 bases between. Germline V gene lookup returns CDR1 SEHNR and CDR2 FQNEAQ (reference sequence).

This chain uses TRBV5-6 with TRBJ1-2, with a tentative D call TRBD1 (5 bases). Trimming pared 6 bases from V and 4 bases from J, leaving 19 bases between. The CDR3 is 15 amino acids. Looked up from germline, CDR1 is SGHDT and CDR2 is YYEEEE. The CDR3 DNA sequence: TGTGCCAGCACCCCTGTGGCAGGGAAGGGCTATGGCTACACCTTC. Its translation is CASTPVAGKGYGYTF.

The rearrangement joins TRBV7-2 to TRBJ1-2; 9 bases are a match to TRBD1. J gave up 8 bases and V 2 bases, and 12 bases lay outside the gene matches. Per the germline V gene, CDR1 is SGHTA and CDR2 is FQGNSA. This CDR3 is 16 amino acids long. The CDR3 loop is CASSLRVRGQGEGYTF. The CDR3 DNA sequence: TGTGCCAGCAGCTTACGGGTCCGGGGACAGGGAGAGGGCTACACCTTC.

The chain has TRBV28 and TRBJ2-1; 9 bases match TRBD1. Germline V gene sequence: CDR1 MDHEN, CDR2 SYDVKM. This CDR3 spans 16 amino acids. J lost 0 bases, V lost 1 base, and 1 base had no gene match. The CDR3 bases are TGTGCCAGCAGTTTATTGGACAGGGGCTCCTACAATGAGCAGTTCTTC. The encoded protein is CASSLLDRGSYNEQFF. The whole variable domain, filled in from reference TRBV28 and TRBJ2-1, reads DVKVTQSSRYLVKRTGEKVFLECVQDMDHENMFWYRQDPGLGLRLIYFSYDVKMKEKGDIPEGYSVSREKKERFSLILESASTNQTSMYLCASSLLDRGSYNEQFFGPGTRLTVL.

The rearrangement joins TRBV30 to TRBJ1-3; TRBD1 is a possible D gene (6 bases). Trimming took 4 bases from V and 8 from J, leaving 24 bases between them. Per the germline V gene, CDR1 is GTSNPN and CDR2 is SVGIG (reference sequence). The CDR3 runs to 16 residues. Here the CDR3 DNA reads TGTGCCTGGATCTCTCCTAGACAGGAGCTCACTCACACCATATATTTT. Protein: CAWISPRQELTHTIYF.

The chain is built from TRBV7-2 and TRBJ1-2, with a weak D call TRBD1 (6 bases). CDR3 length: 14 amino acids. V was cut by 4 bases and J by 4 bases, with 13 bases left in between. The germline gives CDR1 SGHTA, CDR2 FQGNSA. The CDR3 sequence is CASSSLQGTYGYTF. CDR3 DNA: TGTGCCAGCAGCTCCCTACAGGGAACCTATGGCTACACCTTC.

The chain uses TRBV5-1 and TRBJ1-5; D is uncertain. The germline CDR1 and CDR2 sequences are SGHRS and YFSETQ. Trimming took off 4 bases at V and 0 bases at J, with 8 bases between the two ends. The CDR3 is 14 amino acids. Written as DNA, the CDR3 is TGCGCCAGCAGCATAGGAGGTAGCAATCAGCCCCAGCATTTT. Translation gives CASSIGGSNQPQHF. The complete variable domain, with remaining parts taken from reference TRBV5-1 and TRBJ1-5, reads KAGVTQTPRYLIKTRGQQVTLSCSPISGHRSVSWYQQTPGQGLQFLFEYFSETQRNKGNFPGRFSGRQFSNSRSEMNVSTLELGDSALYLCASSIGGSNQPQHFGDGTRLSIL.

In nucleotides, the CDR3 is TGTGCCAGCAGCTTGAAGGGAGCTACTAACTATGGCTACACCTTC. It is translated as CASSLKGATNYGYTF. The J gene is TRBJ1-2, the V gene TRBV5-4; D gene uncertain. This CDR3 region has 15 residues. Trimming pared 1 base from V and 0 bases from J, leaving 10 bases between. Germline lookup yields CDR1 SGHNT and CDR2 YYREEE (reference sequence).

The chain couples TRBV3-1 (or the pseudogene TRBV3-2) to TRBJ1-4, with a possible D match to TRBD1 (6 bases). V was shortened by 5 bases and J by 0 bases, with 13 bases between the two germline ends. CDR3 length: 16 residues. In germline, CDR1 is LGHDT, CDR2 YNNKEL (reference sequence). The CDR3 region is CASSRGTVTTNEKLFF. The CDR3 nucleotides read TGTGCCAGCAGCAGGGGGACGGTTACAACTAATGAAAAACTGTTTTTT.

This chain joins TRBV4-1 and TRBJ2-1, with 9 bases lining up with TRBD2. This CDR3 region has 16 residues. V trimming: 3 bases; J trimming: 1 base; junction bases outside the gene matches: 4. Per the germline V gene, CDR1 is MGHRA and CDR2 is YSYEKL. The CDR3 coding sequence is TGCGCCAGCAGCCATCGCACTAGCGGGTCCTACAATGAGCAGTTCTTC. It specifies CASSHRTSGSYNEQFF.

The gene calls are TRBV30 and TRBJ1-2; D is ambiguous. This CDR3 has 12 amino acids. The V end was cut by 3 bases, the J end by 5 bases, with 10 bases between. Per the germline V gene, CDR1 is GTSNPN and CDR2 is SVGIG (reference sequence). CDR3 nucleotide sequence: TGTGCCTGGAGCCCTGGGCGATATGGCTACACCTTC. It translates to CAWSPGRYGYTF.

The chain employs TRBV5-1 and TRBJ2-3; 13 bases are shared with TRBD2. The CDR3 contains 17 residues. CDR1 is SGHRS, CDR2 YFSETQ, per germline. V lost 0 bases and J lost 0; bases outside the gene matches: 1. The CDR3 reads CASSLGTSGRSTDTQYF. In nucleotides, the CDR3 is TGCGCCAGCAGCTTGGGGACTAGCGGGAGAAGCACAGATACGCAGTATTTT.

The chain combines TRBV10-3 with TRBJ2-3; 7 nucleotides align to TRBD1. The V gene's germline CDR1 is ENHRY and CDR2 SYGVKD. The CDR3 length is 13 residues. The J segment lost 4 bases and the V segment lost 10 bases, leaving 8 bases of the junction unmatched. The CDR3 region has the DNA TGTGCCACTTCGACAGGGTATCCAGATACGCAGTATTTT. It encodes CATSTGYPDTQYF.

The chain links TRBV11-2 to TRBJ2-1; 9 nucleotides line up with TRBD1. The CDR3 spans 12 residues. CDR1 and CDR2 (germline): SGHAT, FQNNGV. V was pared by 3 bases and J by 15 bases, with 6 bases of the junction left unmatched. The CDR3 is CASSFLGTGRFF. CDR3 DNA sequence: TGTGCCAGCAGCTTTCTCGGGACAGGGAGGTTCTTC.

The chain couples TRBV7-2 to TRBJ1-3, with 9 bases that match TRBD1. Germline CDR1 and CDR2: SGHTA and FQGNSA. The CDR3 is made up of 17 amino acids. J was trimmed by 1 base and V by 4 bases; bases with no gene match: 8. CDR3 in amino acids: CASSSLSGTGSGNTIYF. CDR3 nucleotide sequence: TGTGCCAGCAGCTCCCTGTCCGGGACAGGGTCTGGAAACACCATATATTTT.

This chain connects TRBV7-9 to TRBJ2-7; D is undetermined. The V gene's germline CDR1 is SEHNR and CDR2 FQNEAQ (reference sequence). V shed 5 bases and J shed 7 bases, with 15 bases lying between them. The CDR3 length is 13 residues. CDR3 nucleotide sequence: TGTGCCAGCAGCCCGAGTGGTCCCGGGGAGCAGTACTTC. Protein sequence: CASSPSGPGEQYF.

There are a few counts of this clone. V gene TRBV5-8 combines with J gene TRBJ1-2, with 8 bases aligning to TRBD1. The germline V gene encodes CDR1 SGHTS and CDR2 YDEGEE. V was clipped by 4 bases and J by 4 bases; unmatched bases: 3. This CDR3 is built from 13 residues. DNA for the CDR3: TGTGCCAGCAGCCCGGGACAGGTCTATGGCTACACCTTC. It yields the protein CASSPGQVYGYTF.

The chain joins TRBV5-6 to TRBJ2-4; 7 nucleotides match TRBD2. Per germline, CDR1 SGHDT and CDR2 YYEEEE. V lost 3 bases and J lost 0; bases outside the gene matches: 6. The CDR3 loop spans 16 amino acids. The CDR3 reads CASSSGTTLAKNIQYF. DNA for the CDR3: TGTGCCAGCAGCTCCGGGACTACCTTAGCCAAAAACATTCAGTACTTC.

The CDR3 region has the DNA TGCAGCGCCAACCAAGAGACCCAGTACTTC. Its translation is CSANQETQYF. The rearrangement links TRBV29-1 to TRBJ2-5; D is uncertain. Germline CDR1 reads SQVTM; CDR2 reads ANQGSEA. V was trimmed by 7 bases and J by 0 bases, leaving 3 bases between them. The CDR3 is made up of 10 amino acids. Filled out from reference TRBV29-1 and TRBJ2-5, the complete variable domain reads SAVISQKPSRDICQRGTSLTIQCQVDSQVTMMFWYRQQPGQSLTLIATANQGSEATYESGFVIDKFPISRPNLTFSTLTVSNMSPEDSSIYLCSANQETQYFGPGTRLLVL.

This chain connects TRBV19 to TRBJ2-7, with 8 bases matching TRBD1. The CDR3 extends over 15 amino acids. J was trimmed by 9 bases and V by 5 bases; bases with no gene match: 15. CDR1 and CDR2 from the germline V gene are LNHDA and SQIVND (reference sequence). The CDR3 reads CASSLQGGPTDVQYF. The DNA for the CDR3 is TGTGCCAGTAGTCTACAGGGGGGCCCGACCGATGTGCAGTACTTC.

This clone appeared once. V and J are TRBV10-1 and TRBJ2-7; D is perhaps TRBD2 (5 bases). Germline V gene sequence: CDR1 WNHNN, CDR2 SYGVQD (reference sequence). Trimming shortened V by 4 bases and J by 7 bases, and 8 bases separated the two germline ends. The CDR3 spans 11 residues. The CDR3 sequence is CASSGAGEQYF. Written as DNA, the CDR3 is TGCGCCAGCAGTGGGGCGGGTGAGCAGTACTTC.

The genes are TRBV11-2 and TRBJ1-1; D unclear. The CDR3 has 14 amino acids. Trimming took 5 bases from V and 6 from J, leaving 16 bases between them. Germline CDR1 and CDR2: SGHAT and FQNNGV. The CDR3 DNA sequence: TGTGCCAGCAGCCGTTTTAAGGGAGGCGCTGAAGCTTTCTTT. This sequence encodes CASSRFKGGAEAFF.

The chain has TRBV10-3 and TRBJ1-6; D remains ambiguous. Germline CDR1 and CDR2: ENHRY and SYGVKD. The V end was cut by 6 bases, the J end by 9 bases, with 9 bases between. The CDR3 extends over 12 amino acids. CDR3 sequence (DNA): TGTGCCATCAGGGAAGAGGGTTCACCCCTCCACTTT. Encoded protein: CAIREEGSPLHF.

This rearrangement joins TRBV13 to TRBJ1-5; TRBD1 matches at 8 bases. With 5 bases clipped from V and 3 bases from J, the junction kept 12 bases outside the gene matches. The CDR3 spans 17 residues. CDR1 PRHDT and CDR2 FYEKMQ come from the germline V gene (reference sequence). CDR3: CASSIHRGGEINQPQHF. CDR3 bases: TGTGCCAGCAGCATCCACAGGGGGGGGGAGATCAATCAGCCCCAGCATTTT.

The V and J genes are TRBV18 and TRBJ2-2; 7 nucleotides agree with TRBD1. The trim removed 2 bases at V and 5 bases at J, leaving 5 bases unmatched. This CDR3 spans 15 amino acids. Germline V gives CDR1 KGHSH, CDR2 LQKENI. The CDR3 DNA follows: TGTGCCAGCTCACCAGACAGGGACGTAACCGGGGAGCTGTTTTTT. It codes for CASSPDRDVTGELFF. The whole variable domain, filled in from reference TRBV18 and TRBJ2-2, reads NAGVMQNPRHLVRRRGQEARLRCSPMKGHSHVYWYRQLPEEGLKFMVYLQKENIIDESGMPKERFSAEFPKEGPSILRIQQVVRGDSAAYFCASSPDRDVTGELFFGEGSRLTVL.

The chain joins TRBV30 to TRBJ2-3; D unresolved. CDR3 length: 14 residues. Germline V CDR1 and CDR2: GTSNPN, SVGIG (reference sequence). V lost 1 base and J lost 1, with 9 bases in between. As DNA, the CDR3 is TGTGCCTGGAGTGCAACCTTAGGCACAGATACGCAGTATTTT. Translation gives CAWSATLGTDTQYF.

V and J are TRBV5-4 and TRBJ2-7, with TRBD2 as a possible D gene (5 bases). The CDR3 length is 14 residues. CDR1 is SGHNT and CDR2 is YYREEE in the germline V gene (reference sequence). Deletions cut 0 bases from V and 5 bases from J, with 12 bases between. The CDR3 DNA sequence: TGTGCCAGCAGCTTGGTATTGGGAGAGAACGAGCAGTACTTC. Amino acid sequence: CASSLVLGENEQYF.